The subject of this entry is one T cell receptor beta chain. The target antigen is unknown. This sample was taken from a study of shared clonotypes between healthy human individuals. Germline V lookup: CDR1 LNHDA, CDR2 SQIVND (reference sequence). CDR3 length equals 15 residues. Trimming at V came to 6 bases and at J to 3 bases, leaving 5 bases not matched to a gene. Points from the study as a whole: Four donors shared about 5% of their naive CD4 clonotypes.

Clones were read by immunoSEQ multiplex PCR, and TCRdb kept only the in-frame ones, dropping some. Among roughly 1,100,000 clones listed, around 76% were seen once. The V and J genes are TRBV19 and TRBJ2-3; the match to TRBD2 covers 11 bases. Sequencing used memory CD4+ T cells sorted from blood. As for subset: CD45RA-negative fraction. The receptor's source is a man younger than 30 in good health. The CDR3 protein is CASSITSGRTDTQYF. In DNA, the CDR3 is TGTGCCAGTAGCATAACTAGCGGGAGAACAGATACGCAGTATTTT.